This TCR beta chain was identified during a study of glioma-infiltrating T cells. Points from the study as a whole: CDR3 overlap between tissue and blood was very small. Gliomas, especially low-grade, showed above-expected tissue-blood divergence; non-neoplastic patients showed below.

This clonotype was seen only a few times. Antigen: not known. This CDR3 has 17 residues. J lost 1 base, V lost 6 bases, and 11 bases had no gene match. Germline V gene data show CDR1 as MNHEY and CDR2 as SVGEGT. Using RNA template, CDR3s of TCR alpha and beta were amplified with iRepertoire arm-PCR. Input was 100-400 ng of tissue mRNA or PBMC total RNA. Using its own MiXCR run on the multiplex PCR reads, TCRdb lists one record per CDR3 protein. There are under 200,000 distinct CDR3 sequences in the sample; more than 35% occur only once, and roughly 5.4% lies in the top ten. The sequence derives from a human donor with low-grade glioma or glioblastoma, undergoing nonglioma brain surgery, or in good health (not recorded which). The rearrangement links TRBV6-2 or TRBV6-3 to TRBJ2-7, with TRBD2 identical over 11 bases. Sequences were obtained from glioma tissue, nonneoplastic brain tissue, or PBMCs (not recorded which). CDR3 in DNA: TGTGCCAGCAGCCAAGGGATCCTAGCGGGAGGTTCCTACGAGCAGTACTTC. It encodes CASSQGILAGGSYEQYF.